This T cell receptor beta chain is from a study of T cells after somatic rescue of genetic block. Data came from immunoSEQ multiplex PCR; TCRdb stores just in-frame clones and leaves some out. This sample has some 12,000 clones, with 60% to 75% found just once. V was clipped by 4 bases and J by 4 bases, with 11 bases between them. This CDR3 comprises 13 residues. The V gene's germline CDR1 is SQVTM and CDR2 ANQGSEA. The source is a boy aged 5-17 years. The chain has TRBV29-1 and TRBJ2-1, with TRBD1 as a possible D gene (6 bases). The sequencing sample was made of peripheral blood mononuclear cells (PBMCs). In DNA form, the CDR3 reads TGCAGCGTTGGCAGGGGTTTGTACAATGAGCAGTTCTTC. Translation: CSVGRGLYNEQFF.